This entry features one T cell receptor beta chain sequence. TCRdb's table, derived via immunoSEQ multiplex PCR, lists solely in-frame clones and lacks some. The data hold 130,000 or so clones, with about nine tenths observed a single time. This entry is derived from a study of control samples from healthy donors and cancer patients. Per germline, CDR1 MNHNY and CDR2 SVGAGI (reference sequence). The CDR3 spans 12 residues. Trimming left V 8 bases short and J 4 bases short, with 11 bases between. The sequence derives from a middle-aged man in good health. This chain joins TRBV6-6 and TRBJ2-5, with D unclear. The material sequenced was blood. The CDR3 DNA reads TGTGCCAGCTCGTTTTCCTCAGAGACCCAGTACTTC. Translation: CASSFSSETQYF.